The clone carrying this TCR beta chain was detected only once. Its antigen is not known. These data come from a study of T cell responses to AZD1222 COVID-19 vaccine. Broader study findings: Repertoire sampling happened only post peak T cell response. Donors were mostly white British, more females; clonal diversity possibly underestimated. The study reported that nearly half of spike-specific TCRs target unmutated variant regions. Rises in breadth and depth of Spike-specific TCRs came after two AZD1222 doses.

Germline values: CDR1 MNHEY, CDR2 SMNVEV (reference sequence). V was cut by 6 bases and J by 5 bases, with 11 bases left in between. The CDR3 sequence is 13 residues long. This table comes from immunoSEQ multiplex PCR, and its TCRdb copy is limited to in-frame clones, with some not included. The sample records some 140,000 clones, approximately 90% being singletons. This clonotype originated in an adult who received the AZD1222 COVID-19 vaccine. The sequencing used peripheral blood, collected 28 days after the second AZD1222 dose. This rearrangement joins TRBV27 to TRBJ1-5, with D uncertain. CDR3 in amino acids: CASSYGNDQPQHF. DNA for the CDR3: TGTGCCAGCAGCTACGGGAACGATCAGCCCCAGCATTTT.